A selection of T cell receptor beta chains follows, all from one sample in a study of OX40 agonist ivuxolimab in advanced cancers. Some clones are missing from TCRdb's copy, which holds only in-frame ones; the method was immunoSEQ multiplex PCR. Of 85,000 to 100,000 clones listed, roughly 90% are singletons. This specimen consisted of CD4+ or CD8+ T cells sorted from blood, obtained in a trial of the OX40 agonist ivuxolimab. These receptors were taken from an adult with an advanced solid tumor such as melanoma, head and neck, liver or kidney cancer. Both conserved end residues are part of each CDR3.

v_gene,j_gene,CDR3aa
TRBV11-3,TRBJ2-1,CASSLEAGYNEQFF
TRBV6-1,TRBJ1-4,CASSARGKANEKLFF
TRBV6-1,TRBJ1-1,CASSTGSGAFF
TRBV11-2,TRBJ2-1,CASSSFGGGDNEQFF
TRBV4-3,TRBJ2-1,CASSQEFGGSFSGVNEQFF
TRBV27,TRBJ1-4,CASRPGLNEKLFF
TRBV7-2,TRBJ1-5,CASSLEGRSDQPQHF
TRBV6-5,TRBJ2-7,CASRRGGAFYEQYF
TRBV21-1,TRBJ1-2,CASSKALWACHTGVDYGYTF
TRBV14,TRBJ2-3,CASSQTTDRTDTQYF
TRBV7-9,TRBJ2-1,CASSSLTPRQRFEQFF
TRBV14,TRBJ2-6,CASSQTAGANVLTF
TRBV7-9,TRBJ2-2,CASSLGWTGELFF
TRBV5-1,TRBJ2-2,CASSLSSFLTGELFF
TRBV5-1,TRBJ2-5,CASSLVAQGAGETQYF
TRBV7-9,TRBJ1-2,CASSLGLGGHHSYGYTF
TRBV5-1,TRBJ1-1,CASSYNGGNTEAFF
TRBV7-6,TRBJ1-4,CASSLVMTDEKLFF
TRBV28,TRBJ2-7,CASREGSREQYF
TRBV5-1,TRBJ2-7,CASSLATDYEQYF
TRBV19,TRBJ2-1,CASSIVQGISEQFF
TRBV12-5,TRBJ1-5,CASGLGGFNQPQHF
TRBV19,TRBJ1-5,CASSGTGGRSQPQHF
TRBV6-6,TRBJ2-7,CASRETGSGEQYF
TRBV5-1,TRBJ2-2,CASSLEGTDTGELFF
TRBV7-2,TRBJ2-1,CASTLMGTSMTGEQFF
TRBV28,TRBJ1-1,CASMKRGYTEAFF
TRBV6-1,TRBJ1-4,CASSEDGRGLFF
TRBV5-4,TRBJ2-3,CASSSKTSRDTQYF
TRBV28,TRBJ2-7,CASSSGTRPYEQYF
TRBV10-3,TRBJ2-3,CAISESQGAGDTQYF
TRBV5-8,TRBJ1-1,CASSFPSRGAFF
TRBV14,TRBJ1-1,CASSQWTGMNTEAFF
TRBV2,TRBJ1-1,CASGGQVNTEAFF
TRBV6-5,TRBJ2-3,CASSSGRRTDTQYF
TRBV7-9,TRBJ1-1,CASSPGIMDTEAFF
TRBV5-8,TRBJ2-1,CASSLTGYNEQFF
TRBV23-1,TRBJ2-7,CARQPERGGIEQYF
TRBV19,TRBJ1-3,CASSLGPGNTIYF
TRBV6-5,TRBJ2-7,CASSYTENYEQYF
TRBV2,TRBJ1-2,CASKGSYYGYTF
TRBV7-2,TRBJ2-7,CASSLGQDREQYF
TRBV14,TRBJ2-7,CASSPRAGVSYEQYF
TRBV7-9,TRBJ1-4,CASSPRGVTTNEKLFF
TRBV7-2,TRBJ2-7,CASSPNLAGGPEQYF
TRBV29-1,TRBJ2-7,CSVGFKTGAYEQYF
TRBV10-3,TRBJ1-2,CAISAQGRENYGYTF
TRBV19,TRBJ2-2,CASTSIQGATGELFF
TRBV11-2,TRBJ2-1,CASSHLQGAGYNEQFF
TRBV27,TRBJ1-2,CASRKDTYYGYTF
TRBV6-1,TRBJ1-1,CASSGEEFHNTEAFF
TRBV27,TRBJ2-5,CASSLGSEETQYF
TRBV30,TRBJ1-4,CAWNGDSQEKLFF
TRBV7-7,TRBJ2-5,CASSLGVRGGPETQYF
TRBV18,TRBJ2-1,CASSPWLGPRFGEQFF
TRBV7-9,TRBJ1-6,CASSLEAVYSPLHF
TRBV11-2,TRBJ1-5,CASSRGAASNQPQHF
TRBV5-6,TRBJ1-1,CASSNRGVNTEAFF
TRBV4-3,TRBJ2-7,CASSQDYSASGGGGYF